This T cell receptor beta chain was sequenced in a study of T cells in localized non-small cell lung cancer. CDR3 size: 15 residues. The germline V gene encodes CDR1 MNHGY and CDR2 SAAAGT. V lost 6 bases and J lost 0, with 12 bases in between. Sequenced by immunoSEQ multiplex PCR; TCRdb stores in-frame clones only, minus some. The table has about 2,000 clones, approximately 31% seen once. The sample was normal lung tissue next to the tumor, taken before any cancer treatment. The TCR sequence derives from a woman aged 40-69 years with stage II squamous cell lung carcinoma. V gene TRBV6-8 combines with J gene TRBJ2-1, with no clear D. CDR3 residues: CASRVPVLSYNEQFF. The DNA for the CDR3 is TGTGCCAGCAGAGTGCCAGTACTCTCCTACAATGAGCAGTTCTTC.